This is a list of T cell receptor beta chains from one sample in a study of technical replicates of blood from a handful of donors. The table came from immunoSEQ multiplex PCR; TCRdb's copy has only in-frame clones and leaves some out. The sample has some 63,000 clones; approximately 87% are singletons. Specimen: PBMCs. All receptors derive from a human donor in good health. Some clones in this sample may be carry-over from other donors' samples. CDR3s include the opening cysteine and the closing phenylalanine or tryptophan. The D gene is left open where the match is weak. Clone size is stated in some rows and not others, as once, few, many or a class when expanded.

CDR3 DNA | CDR3 protein | J gene | V gene | D gene | clone size
TGTGCCACCAGCAGAGGGACAGGGGACAATGAGCAGTTCTTC | CATSRGTGDNEQFF | TRBJ2-1 | TRBV15 | TRBD1 | -
TGTGCCAGCAGCCGAGGCGGGAGTGTTTACGAGCAGTACTTC | CASSRGGSVYEQYF | TRBJ2-7 | TRBV7-8 | TRBD2 | -
TGTGCCAGCAGCCAAAAAACCCGGGGGGGGAGGTACTTC | CASSQKTRGGRYF | TRBJ2-7 | TRBV4-2 | TRBD2 | -
TGTGCCAGCAGCTTTGACCAGGGTAGTGAGCAGTTCTTC | CASSFDQGSEQFF | TRBJ2-1 | TRBV7-2 | - | -
TGCGCCAGCAGCCAGACGCGGACAGGGGGAAACACCGGGGAGCTGTTTTTT | CASSQTRTGGNTGELFF | TRBJ2-2 | TRBV5-1 | TRBD1 | -
TGTGCTAGTGGTTCAGGGGGGACAGATACGCAGTATTTT | CASGSGGTDTQYF | TRBJ2-3 | TRBV12-5 | - | -
TGTGCCAGCAGCTTAGGCCCTAGCGGGGGGGCCGGAGAGACCCAGTACTTC | CASSLGPSGGAGETQYF | TRBJ2-5 | TRBV11-3 | TRBD2 | -
TGCGCCAGCAGCTTGGAAGGGGGCGAGCAGTACTTC | CASSLEGGEQYF | TRBJ2-7 | TRBV5-1 | - | once
TGTGCCAGCAGTGAGGGACTCCTCTCTGGAAACACCATATATTTT | CASSEGLLSGNTIYF | TRBJ1-3 | TRBV2 | - | -
TGTGCCAGCAGCGTGTCGGCGGGAGGGCTTTTGGAGACCCAGTACTTC | CASSVSAGGLLETQYF | TRBJ2-5 | TRBV9 | TRBD2 | -
TGTGCCAGCAGCTTCACCACTAGCGGGGGGGCAGATACGCAGTATTTT | CASSFTTSGGADTQYF | TRBJ2-3 | TRBV11-2 | TRBD2 | -
TGTGCCAGCAGCGCGCGGACAGGGGTCGGATATGGCTACACCTTC | CASSARTGVGYGYTF | TRBJ1-2 | TRBV9 | TRBD1 | -
TGTGCCAGCAGTGTGACAGGGGCGAACTATGGCTACACCTTC | CASSVTGANYGYTF | TRBJ1-2 | TRBV25-1 | TRBD1 | once
TGTGCCAGTAGTATCCCTGATCGACAGAATGGCTACACCTTC | CASSIPDRQNGYTF | TRBJ1-2 | TRBV19 | - | -
TGTGCCACCAGCAAGGAGACTAACTATGGCTACACCTTC | CATSKETNYGYTF | TRBJ1-2 | TRBV15 | - | -
TGTGCCAGCAGCTCAACTAGCGGGAGACTGGGCGATACGCAGTATTTT | CASSSTSGRLGDTQYF | TRBJ2-3 | TRBV5-4 | TRBD2 | once
TGTGCCAGCAGCCAAGGGTCACAGAGCAATCAGCCCCAGCATTTT | CASSQGSQSNQPQHF | TRBJ1-5 | TRBV4-2 | - | few
TGTGCCAGCAGCCCGGACGGACAGGGACGGAACACCATATATTTT | CASSPDGQGRNTIYF | TRBJ1-3 | TRBV7-9 | TRBD1 | -
TGTGCCAGCTCACCACCCGGGGTGAGTGGCTACACCTTC | CASSPPGVSGYTF | TRBJ1-2 | TRBV18 | - | medium-sized
TGTGCCAGCAGTTATACCGGGACAGGGTACAACTATGGCTACACCTTC | CASSYTGTGYNYGYTF | TRBJ1-2 | TRBV6-6 | TRBD1 | few
TGTGCCAGCAGTTCCGGTGGGACACCGTCGTATTTT | CASSSGGTPSYF | TRBJ1-3 | TRBV6-6 | - | -
TGTGCCAGCAGCCAAGTAGCGGGCCTATTCAATGAGCAGTTCTTC | CASSQVAGLFNEQFF | TRBJ2-1 | TRBV14 | TRBD2 | -
TGTGCCAGCAGTACCCGTGCGAACAGGGGAAGCTACACCTTC | CASSTRANRGSYTF | TRBJ1-2 | TRBV6-5 | TRBD1 | -
TGTGCCAGCAGCTTAGTGGCAGGGAACACTGAAGCTTTCTTT | CASSLVAGNTEAFF | TRBJ1-1 | TRBV7-9 | - | -
TGCAGCGTCGCCGGGGCAGGGGGCCCCTACGAGCAGTACTTC | CSVAGAGGPYEQYF | TRBJ2-7 | TRBV29-1 | TRBD1 | -
TGTGCCAGCAGTTACTCCCGCGGTGGCACTGAAGCTTTCTTT | CASSYSRGGTEAFF | TRBJ1-1 | TRBV6-5 | - | -
TGTGCCAGCAGCTTAGTTTCCAGGGGGAATTCACCCCTCCACTTT | CASSLVSRGNSPLHF | TRBJ1-6 | TRBV7-9 | TRBD1 | -
TGTGCCAGCAGCTTATGGACAGGGGGACAGACCCAGTACTTC | CASSLWTGGQTQYF | TRBJ2-5 | TRBV7-6 | TRBD1 | -
TGCGCCAGCAGCTTGGGAGGGAGCTCTGGAAACACCATATATTTT | CASSLGGSSGNTIYF | TRBJ1-3 | TRBV5-1 | - | -
TGTGCCAGTAGTCCCTCGACAGGGGTCAGCAATCAGCCCCAGCATTTT | CASSPSTGVSNQPQHF | TRBJ1-5 | TRBV19 | TRBD1 | -
TGTGCCAGCAGCCAAGACTCGGAAGGAAACATTCAGTACTTC | CASSQDSEGNIQYF | TRBJ2-4 | TRBV7-9 | - | -
TGTGCCATCAGCGGACAGGGAAATCAGCCCCAGCATTTT | CAISGQGNQPQHF | TRBJ1-5 | TRBV10-3 | TRBD1 | -
TGCGCCAGCAGCCACCCCCTTGCCCAGTACTTC | CASSHPLAQYF | TRBJ2-5 | TRBV4-3 | - | -
TGCGCCAGCAGCTTGGGTGGGCTAGCGGGGCCAGAGACCCAGTACTTC | CASSLGGLAGPETQYF | TRBJ2-5 | TRBV5-1 | TRBD2 | -
TGCGCCAGCAGCACGGGGACAGAATTTGGTTCACCCCTCCACTTT | CASSTGTEFGSPLHF | TRBJ1-6 | TRBV5-1 | TRBD1 | -
TGCAGCGTTGTGGGGGGGGACACTGAAGCTTTCTTT | CSVVGGDTEAFF | TRBJ1-1 | TRBV29-1 | - | -
TGTGCCAGCAGCGTAGGGGGCATGAACACTGAAGCTTTCTTT | CASSVGGMNTEAFF | TRBJ1-1 | TRBV9 | - | once
TGTGCCAGCAGCTTGGCCGGACAGGGGTATTACGAGCAGTACTTC | CASSLAGQGYYEQYF | TRBJ2-7 | TRBV5-5 | TRBD1 | once
TGTGCCAGCAGCTTACTACAGGGGGATGGCTACACCTTC | CASSLLQGDGYTF | TRBJ1-2 | TRBV7-9 | TRBD1 | -
TGTGCCAGCAGCCCCGGGGGGTCTGGAAACACCATATATTTT | CASSPGGSGNTIYF | TRBJ1-3 | TRBV7-2 | - | -
TGTGCCAGCAGCTTAGGTTCGTACAGGGGTAACACTGAAGCTTTCTTT | CASSLGSYRGNTEAFF | TRBJ1-1 | TRBV7-8 | TRBD1 | once
TGTGCCTGGAGTGTACAGGAGAATCAGCCCCAGCATTTT | CAWSVQENQPQHF | TRBJ1-5 | TRBV30 | - | -
TGTGCCATCAGTGAGTCGGTGATAGCGAAAGAGACCCAGTACTTC | CAISESVIAKETQYF | TRBJ2-5 | TRBV10-3 | - | -
TGTGCCAGCAGCTTAGTGAGCGGATACAATGAGCAGTTCTTC | CASSLVSGYNEQFF | TRBJ2-1 | TRBV7-2 | - | -
TGTGCCAGCCGGGTTCAGCCCCAGCATTTT | CASRVQPQHF | TRBJ1-5 | TRBV9 | - | -
TGTGCCAGCAGTGATGAAGGGGGTTCACCCCTCCACTTT | CASSDEGGSPLHF | TRBJ1-6 | TRBV7-9 | - | -
TGCGCCAGCAGCCAAATCCCGGGACAGGGGGCAGCCGGCACAGATACGCAGTATTTT | CASSQIPGQGAAGTDTQYF | TRBJ2-3 | TRBV5-1 | TRBD1 | -
TGTGCCAGCAGCGTAGTAGACAATCCCTGGCCCGGAAACACCATATATTTT | CASSVVDNPWPGNTIYF | TRBJ1-3 | TRBV9 | - | -
TGTGCCAGCAGCATCCCCCCAGGGGGAGAGACCCAGTACTTC | CASSIPPGGETQYF | TRBJ2-5 | TRBV7-9 | TRBD1 | -
TGTGCCAGCAGCTTGGCATCCCCGGGACAGGGAGCCGAGCAGTACTTC | CASSLASPGQGAEQYF | TRBJ2-7 | TRBV5-6 | TRBD1 | -